This T cell receptor beta chain was captured in a study of vaccination and CD4 T cells after COVID-19. About the research overall: Control cultures used a CEFX viral epitope pool, an HIV-1 Nef peptide pool, or no peptide.

Sequenced with the Oncomine TCR Beta short-read assay was DNA taken from cultured CD4+ T cells. MiXCR, run by TCRdb on the PCR reads, gives a single entry per CDR3 protein. The table has thousands of distinct CDR3 sequences, approximately 34% seen once. Regarding the study as a whole: When vaccine-specific clones from convalescent patients were examined, 304 of 307 were spike mono-reactive.

Treatment of the sample: roughly 11-day PBMC culture with coronavirus spike peptide pools or control peptides (ViraFEST assay). From the unexposed donor, CD4+ T cells were collected ahead of the COVID-19 pandemic (2011-2018). First, ViraFEST expanded antigen-specific T cells with peptide pools, and next it sequenced the TCRs. At both days 3 and 7, half the medium was replaced with fresh IL-2 medium. This clonotype was detected a few times. Antigen unknown. This CDR3 region has 15 residues. Trimming stripped 5 bases from V and 0 bases from J, with 13 bases between. In germline, CDR1 is MNHNS, CDR2 SASEGT.

V and J are TRBV6-1 and TRBJ1-1; D gene ambiguous. This receptor was taken from a human donor in good health. Sequenced input: CD4+ T cells from blood, cultured in vitro. This CDR3 reads CASSTSSSMNTEAFF. The CDR3 DNA reads as TGTGCCAGCAGTACATCAAGCAGCATGAACACTGAAGCTTTCTTT.